This T cell receptor (beta chain) was recorded in a study of blood T cell repertoires in COVID-19. Germline CDR1 is SGHRS and CDR2 is YFSETQ. J was trimmed by 0 bases and V by 5 bases; bases with no gene match: 4. The CDR3 sequence is 15 residues long. This table comes from immunoSEQ multiplex PCR, and its TCRdb copy is limited to in-frame clones, with some not included. The data contain about 200,000 clones, around 81% of them singletons. During active infection, Seattle patients enrolled and were then monitored through disease. The chain is built from TRBV5-1 and TRBJ1-3; 8 positions agree with TRBD1. The sequencing sample was made of peripheral blood. The receptor was isolated from a man between 60 and 75 years old with COVID-19, enrolled during active disease. The CDR3 coding sequence is TGCGCCAGCAGAACGGGACAGGACTCTGGAAACACCATATATTTT. Its translation is CASRTGQDSGNTIYF.